The following is a TCR beta chain sequence with its context. There is no known antigen for this receptor. The record has no base qualities; no much larger clone is one base away. Through the immunoSEQ TRB Survey service, multiplex V and J primers were used to amplify rearranged CDR3 beta regions from genomic DNA. To keep depth equal across samples, survey-level sequencing depth of up to 500,000 reads per sample was applied. Libraries were purified, pooled and sequenced on Illumina technology. The paper's data handling went like this. Productive clonality, sample overlap, pairwise scatters, CDR3 beta length, V/D/J gene usage and productiveness were all assessed with the immunoSEQ online tools. Calculated diversity was defined as the number of unique rearrangements divided by total templates, multiplied by 100, and Shannon and Simpson indices were computed as well. Principal component analysis used the R prcomp function and ggbiplot package on Z-score normalized data. Morisita's index was used to quantify the clonal overlap between blood and rectum within each subject. Entries here come from immuneACCESS through TCRdb and include only in-frame sequences with V and J called. Some clones fail to appear in such tables; in the studies checked, an unresolved V gene covers under half of the shortfall, and the cause of the remainder is unknown. That table gives V, J and clone size, and the DNA gave D and trimming. The sample records over 45,000 clones, over 70% of which are singletons. The top ten clonotypes cover 3% to 4.5% of the sample.

The sample is drawn from a study of pediatric ulcerative colitis (dated by TCRdb to between 2018 and 2021). With regard to the full study: Of the ulcerative colitis patients, about seven had pancolitis and two had left-sided colitis, and histology in every patient was consistent with ulcerative colitis. From roughly 9 newly diagnosed, treatment-naive pediatric ulcerative colitis patients and four non-IBD control children, paired blood and rectal samples were collected. By Pediatric Ulcerative Colitis Activity Index, mild disease was classified in a couple of patients, moderate disease in four and acute severe colitis in three.

Study-level results and caveats: For technical reasons, blood samples from a couple of patients gave substantially fewer templates, and these samples were excluded from the blood-rectal overlap analysis. Significantly higher autologous blood-rectal clonal overlap was found in ulcerative colitis patients than in controls, which suggested increased T cell trafficking to inflamed tissue. Controls, mild-moderate and acute severe colitis patients were separated by rectal repertoire features, and reduced rectal diversity due to clonal expansions was observed in acute severe colitis. Blood-derived T cells may have been included in the rectal pinch biopsies, particularly in patients with overt colitis. Two rectal CDR3 clonotypes were detected in all ulcerative colitis patients and were not detected in any of the controls. The healthy control group was small, consisting of only a handful of individuals. Because repertoires were derived from total lymphocyte DNA, patterns in rare subsets such as regulatory T cells may not have been reflected.

The CDR3, from cysteine to phenylalanine, totals 13 residues. The kept DNA is CDR3 alone, 39 bases in frame from the first base. Trimming at the junction amounts to 4 bases on V and 6 bases on J, and the germline ends lie 10 bases apart. Per the germline V gene, SGHRS is the CDR1 and YFSETQ is the CDR2. During colonoscopy, one to two rectal pinch biopsies were obtained for research purposes. Ulcerative colitis patients had received no immunosuppressive medication before the diagnostic colonoscopy. Before DNA isolation, rectal biopsies were subjected to proteinase K digestion. The Wizard kit (Promega) was used to extract genomic DNA from the blood and intestinal samples.

The chain is made from TRBV5-1 and TRBJ2-2, with the D gene too uncertain to name. The sequencing input was gut tissue. The TCR was taken from a girl aged 5-17 years with moderate ulcerative colitis. In nucleotide form, the sequence is TGCGCCAGCAGCCCGCCTGAGGCCGGGGAGCTGTTTTTT. The encoded protein is CASSPPEAGELFF. The full variable domain, with segments outside the CDR3 supplied by the reference TRBV5-1 and TRBJ2-2 proteins, appears as KAGVTQTPRYLIKTRGQQVTLSCSPISGHRSVSWYQQTPGQGLQFLFEYFSETQRNKGNFPGRFSGRQFSNSRSEMNVSTLELGDSALYLCASSPPEAGELFFGEGSRLTVL.